This entry describes one T cell receptor (beta chain). The data stem from a study of blood T cells in healthy people across ages. Primed by a sample-barcoded 5' primer and a J-beta primer mix, a second PCR proceeded for 7 to 11 cycles. A single record per CDR3 protein comes from TCRdb applying MiXCR to the 5' RACE reads. The sample includes 700,000 or so distinct CDR3 sequences, about a fifth of them seen just once. V lost 1 base to trimming and J lost 0 bases, with 9 bases between them. CDR1 is MGHRA and CDR2 is YSYEKL in the germline V gene. The CDR3 runs to 15 residues. The gene calls are TRBV4-1 and TRBJ1-1; no reliable D call. Source material: blood. The receptor was isolated from a man aged 65 to 85 in good health. CDR3 sequence reads: CASSQVWDVNTEAFF. For the CDR3, the DNA is TGCGCCAGCAGCCAAGTGTGGGATGTGAACACTGAAGCTTTCTTT.